A selection of T cell receptor beta chains follows, all from one sample in a study of shared clonotypes between healthy human individuals. Sequencing was performed with immunoSEQ multiplex PCR; in TCRdb, only in-frame clones are kept and a portion is missing. The sample shows about 2.4 million clones, over 85% of them seen only once. The specimen sequenced was naive CD4+ T cells from PBMCs. The origin of the receptors is a man aged 18 to 29 in good health. Some clones in this sample may be carry-over from other donors' samples. Both conserved end residues are part of each CDR3. Each record gives: J gene, V gene, clone size, D gene, CDR3 DNA, CDR3 protein. The D gene is left open where the match is weak. The listing skips clone size in some rows; elsewhere it reads once, few, many or a size class.

TRBJ2-5	TRBV7-8	NA	NA	TGTGCCAGCAGCCGTTCCCGCGAGACCCAGTACTTC	CASSRSRETQYF
TRBJ2-7	TRBV14	NA	NA	TGTGCCAGCAGCCAAGGCTTCCGGGAGCAGTACTTC	CASSQGFREQYF
TRBJ2-5	TRBV29-1	NA	TRBD2	TGCAGCGTCCCTCTGGGAGGGATGGAGACCCAGTACTTC	CSVPLGGMETQYF
TRBJ1-1	TRBV28	NA	NA	TGTGCCAGCAGTTTAGGCGACAGAAAGAACACTGAAGCTTTCTTT	CASSLGDRKNTEAFF
TRBJ1-3	TRBV18	NA	TRBD1	TGTGCCAGCTCACCCACGGGACAGGGCTTTGGAAACACCATATATTTT	CASSPTGQGFGNTIYF
TRBJ2-7	TRBV27	once	NA	TGTGCCAGCAGTTTTAACCACTACGAGCAGTACTTC	CASSFNHYEQYF
TRBJ1-3	TRBV6-6	NA	NA	TGTGCCAGCAGTTACCCTTCTGGGGGCTCTGGAAACACCATATATTTT	CASSYPSGGSGNTIYF
TRBJ1-4	TRBV6-5	once	NA	TGTGCCAGCAGTCCCCTCCCTGGCCGGCTGTTTTTT	CASSPLPGRLFF
TRBJ2-7	TRBV6-6	NA	NA	TGTGCCAGCGGGACAAGCTACGAGCAGTACTTC	CASGTSYEQYF
TRBJ1-5	TRBV20-1	NA	NA	TGCAGCTGCGGTTTAAATCAGCCCCAGCATTTT	CSCGLNQPQHF
TRBJ1-2	TRBV5-1	NA	NA	TGCGCCAGCAGCTCGGGACTCTACCCCGCTAACTATGGCTACACCTTC	CASSSGLYPANYGYTF
TRBJ2-3	TRBV5-3	NA	TRBD2	TGTGCCAGAAGCTTGGGCTCTAGCGGGGTAACAGATACGCAGTATTTT	CARSLGSSGVTDTQYF
TRBJ1-3	TRBV7-2	NA	TRBD1	TGTGCCAGCAGCCTTGGGCCAGGGGGCATGATAGCTGGAAACACCATATATTTT	CASSLGPGGMIAGNTIYF
TRBJ2-7	TRBV5-1	NA	NA	TGCGCCAGCAGCTTGACAGGTTACCCCTACGAGCAGTACTTC	CASSLTGYPYEQYF
TRBJ1-4	TRBV5-1	NA	NA	TGCGCCAGCAGCTTGGGGTCGGGGCGAGCTAATGAAAAACTGTTTTTT	CASSLGSGRANEKLFF
TRBJ1-4	TRBV28	NA	TRBD1	TGTGCCAGCAGTTCCCGACAGGGAGGGGCAGGAGAAAAACTGTTTTTT	CASSSRQGGAGEKLFF
TRBJ2-1	TRBV10-3	NA	NA	TGTGCCATCAGTGAAAACCCAGAGTTCAATGAGCAGTTCTTC	CAISENPEFNEQFF
TRBJ1-2	TRBV5-1	NA	NA	TGCGCCAGCAGCTTGGCACAGGGACGAATACATGGCTACACCTTC	CASSLAQGRIHGYTF
TRBJ1-5	TRBV6-5	NA	NA	TGTGCCAGCAGTTATTCCAGTAATAGCAATCAGCCCCAGCATTTT	CASSYSSNSNQPQHF
TRBJ2-7	TRBV2	NA	TRBD1	TGTGCCAGCAGGGGGGACAGGGGGCAGGAGCAGTACTTC	CASRGDRGQEQYF
TRBJ1-6	TRBV10-3	NA	NA	TGTGCCATCAGTGAGTCGAGAGACGATAATTCACCCCTCCACTTT	CAISESRDDNSPLHF
TRBJ1-5	TRBV5-8	NA	TRBD1	TGTGCCAGCAGCATGGGACAGGGCCTAAATAGCAATCAGCCCCAGCATTTT	CASSMGQGLNSNQPQHF
TRBJ1-2	TRBV7-2	once	NA	TGTGCCAGCAGCTTAGGCCTTAACTATGGCTACACCTTC	CASSLGLNYGYTF
TRBJ2-1	TRBV7-2	NA	TRBD2	TGTGCCAGCAATCTAGCGGGAGTTTATAATGAGCAGTTCTTC	CASNLAGVYNEQFF
TRBJ2-5	TRBV5-1	NA	TRBD2	TGCGCCAGCAGCTTGGGGTTAGCGGGAGAGAAGACCCAGTACTTC	CASSLGLAGEKTQYF
TRBJ2-5	TRBV4-2	NA	TRBD1	TGTGCCAGCAGCCATACCTCGGGACAGGTAGCACAAGAGACCCAGTACTTC	CASSHTSGQVAQETQYF
TRBJ1-2	TRBV5-4	NA	TRBD1	TGTGCCAGCAGCACCACAGGGGCATACGGCTACACCTTC	CASSTTGAYGYTF
TRBJ2-5	TRBV7-9	NA	TRBD2	TGTGCCAGCAGCCGTGGACTAGCGGGAGTATACGAGACCCAGTACTTC	CASSRGLAGVYETQYF
TRBJ2-7	TRBV9	NA	NA	TGTGCCAGCAGCGTAGGGGATAGCGCCTTCTCCTACGAGCAGTACTTC	CASSVGDSAFSYEQYF
TRBJ2-5	TRBV5-5	NA	NA	TGTGCCAGCAGCTTGGCTGTTATCGGGGCGTACCAAGAGACCCAGTACTTC	CASSLAVIGAYQETQYF
TRBJ1-1	TRBV5-5	once	NA	TGTGCCAGCATTCGACAGCCAGCGAACACTGAAGCTTTCTTT	CASIRQPANTEAFF
TRBJ1-1	TRBV6-5	NA	NA	TGTGCCAGCAGTTATACGTCCCGAGGGATGAACACTGAAGCTTTCTTT	CASSYTSRGMNTEAFF
TRBJ2-5	TRBV15	NA	NA	TGTGCCACCAGCAGAGCTCAAGAGACCCAGTACTTC	CATSRAQETQYF
TRBJ1-5	TRBV2	NA	NA	TGTGCCAGCAGCCAGGGGCGCGATCAGCCCCAGCATTTT	CASSQGRDQPQHF
TRBJ1-1	TRBV5-1	NA	TRBD1	TGCGCCAGCAGCTTGGAGGGACAGGTGAACACTGAAGCTTTCTTT	CASSLEGQVNTEAFF
TRBJ2-2	TRBV7-9	NA	NA	TGTGCCAGCAGCTTAGGCGACCGGAACACCGGGGAGCTGTTTTTT	CASSLGDRNTGELFF